The present entry profiles one TCR beta chain with its context. This specimen belongs to a study of blood T cell repertoires in COVID-19. In the study overall: T cells, B-cell-depleted T cells, or PBMCs supplied cDNA or gDNA.

Losses at the gene ends were 4 bases for V and 3 bases for J; bases not matched to a gene: 6. This CDR3 has 15 amino acids. Germline CDR1 and CDR2: MDHEN and SYDVKM. Assay: immunoSEQ multiplex PCR; the TCRdb copy retains only in-frame clones and omits some. Among about 250,000 clones listed, 70% to 90% were seen once. This sequence originates from a man between 18 and 29 years old with active or convalescent COVID-19. Sequencing used peripheral blood. The chain recombines TRBV28 with TRBJ1-5; 7 nucleotides line up with TRBD1. The CDR3, as DNA: TGTGCCAGCAGTTCACCGGGACAGCTCAATCAGCCCCAGCATTTT. Residues: CASSSPGQLNQPQHF.